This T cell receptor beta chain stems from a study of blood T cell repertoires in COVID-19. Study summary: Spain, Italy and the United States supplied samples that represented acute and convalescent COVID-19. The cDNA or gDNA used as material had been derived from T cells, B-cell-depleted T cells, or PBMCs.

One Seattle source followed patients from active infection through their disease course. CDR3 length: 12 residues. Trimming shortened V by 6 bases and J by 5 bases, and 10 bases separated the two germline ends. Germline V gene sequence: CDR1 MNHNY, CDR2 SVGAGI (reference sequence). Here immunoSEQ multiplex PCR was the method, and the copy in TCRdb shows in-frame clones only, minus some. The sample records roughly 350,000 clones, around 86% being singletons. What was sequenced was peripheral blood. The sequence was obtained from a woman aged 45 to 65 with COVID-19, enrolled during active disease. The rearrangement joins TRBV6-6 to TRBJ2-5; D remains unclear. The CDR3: CASSLLVETQYF. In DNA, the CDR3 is TGTGCCAGCAGCCTCCTTGTGGAGACCCAGTACTTC.